This passage covers 22 T cell receptor beta chains from one sample sequenced in a study of blood T cell repertoires in COVID-19. Libraries were prepared by immunoSEQ multiplex PCR; TCRdb keeps only in-frame clonotypes and omits some of them. Seen here are about 130,000 clones, roughly four fifths observed once, and the top ten hold 12%. The sample comprised peripheral blood. Receptor source: a woman aged 60-70 years with acute or convalescent COVID-19.

The CDR3 loop reads CASSIWSSDEQFF. CDR3 nucleotide sequence: TGTGCCAGTAGTATATGGTCATCGGATGAGCAGTTCTTC. This chain connects TRBV19 to TRBJ2-1, with D unresolved. CDR1 LNHDA and CDR2 SQIVND come from the germline V gene (reference sequence). The CDR3 runs 13 residues. Trimming pared 2 bases from V and 8 bases from J, leaving 10 bases between.

The chain links TRBV4-1 to TRBJ2-2; 8 bases align to TRBD1. J lost 6 bases, V lost 4 bases, and 7 bases had no gene match. This CDR3 is 15 amino acids long. Germline-derived CDR1 and CDR2 are MGHRA and YSYEKL. CDR3 bases: TGCGCCAGCAGCCCGACAGGGGCGAGGTCCGGGGAGCTGTTTTTT. It yields the protein CASSPTGARSGELFF.

The rearrangement uses TRBV10-3 and TRBJ2-7; possibly TRBD1 for D (5 bases). This CDR3 contains 12 residues. Germline V lookup: CDR1 ENHRY, CDR2 SYGVKD. V was cut by 0 bases and J by 7 bases, with 7 bases left in between. CDR3 DNA: TGTGCCATCAGTGAGTCTAGGGGAGAGCAGTACTTC. Its translation: CAISESRGEQYF.

CDR3 residues: CASSQQGAGNEQFF. The CDR3 DNA sequence: TGTGCCAGCAGCCAACAGGGGGCGGGCAATGAGCAGTTCTTC. This chain connects TRBV7-3 to TRBJ2-1; 9 nucleotides match TRBD1. CDR1 SGHTA and CDR2 FQGTGA come from the germline V gene. The J segment lost 6 bases and the V segment lost 5 bases, leaving 5 bases of the junction unmatched. The CDR3 is 14 residues long. The entire variable domain, with the rest obtained from reference TRBV7-3 and TRBJ2-1, is as follows: GAGVSQTPSNKVTEKGKYVELRCDPISGHTALYWYRQSLGQGPEFLIYFQGTGAADDSGLPNDRFFAVRPEGSVSTLKIQRTERGDSAVYLCASSQQGAGNEQFFGPGTRLTVL.

In DNA form, the CDR3 reads TGTGCCAGCAGTGAAGGGCAGGCCACCTTCTATGGCTACACCTTC. Translation gives CASSEGQATFYGYTF. The chain combines TRBV2 with TRBJ1-2; D remains unclear. Germline CDR1 reads SNHLY; CDR2 reads FYNNEI. The CDR3 sequence is 15 residues long. Trimming removed 1 base from V and 4 bases from J, with 13 bases in between.

This chain joins TRBV27 and TRBJ1-2; the D gene is possibly TRBD1 (6 bases). The CDR3 is 12 residues long. Germline V gives CDR1 MNHEY, CDR2 SMNVEV (reference sequence). Trimming cost V 6 bases and J 7 bases, with 12 bases left between them. The CDR3 DNA sequence: TGTGCCAGCAGACAGGGCCATGGTGGCTACACCTTC. Encoded protein: CASRQGHGGYTF.

The V gene is TRBV12-3 or TRBV12-4, the J gene TRBJ2-4; a possible D gene is TRBD1 (6 bases). V was clipped by 6 bases and J by 6 bases, with 12 bases between them. The CDR3 sequence is 13 residues long. The DNA for the CDR3 is TGTGCCAGCAGGTTGACAGGACGAAACATTCAGTACTTC. Translated: CASRLTGRNIQYF.

This chain joins TRBV5-4 and TRBJ1-1; TRBD1 might be the D (6 bases). Trimming cost V 4 bases and J 0 bases, with 19 bases left between them. CDR1 is SGHNT and CDR2 is YYREEE in the germline V gene (reference sequence). The CDR3 totals 17 residues. Here the CDR3 reads CASSPGHSTGLNTEAFF. CDR3 nucleotide sequence: TGTGCCAGCAGCCCCGGCCACTCCACAGGGTTGAACACTGAAGCTTTCTTT.

The V gene is TRBV27, the J gene TRBJ1-1; no definite D call. The length of the CDR3 is 14 residues. Germline V gene sequence: CDR1 MNHEY, CDR2 SMNVEV (reference sequence). Between the trimmed V and J ends, which lost 7 bases and 1 base, there was a span of 13 bases. The CDR3 nucleotides read TGTGCCAGCACCACTCTCTACGGGAACACTGAAGCTTTCTTT. Translating gives CASTTLYGNTEAFF.

V is TRBV19 and J is TRBJ1-1; D call uncertain. V dropped 7 bases and J dropped 6 bases, with 9 bases sitting between them. The germline CDR1 and CDR2 sequences are LNHDA and SQIVND (reference sequence). The CDR3 is 11 amino acids. CDR3 amino acids: CASTRAAEAFF. Written as DNA, the CDR3 is TGTGCCAGTACGAGGGCCGCTGAAGCTTTCTTT.

This clone was seen once. This chain uses TRBV9 with TRBJ1-3, with a possible D match to TRBD1 (5 bases). Germline-derived CDR1 and CDR2 are SGDLS and YYNGEE. The CDR3 contains 15 residues. V was cut by 2 bases and J by 3 bases, with 12 bases left in between. The CDR3 is CASSVGGADGNTIYF. The DNA for the CDR3 is TGTGCCAGCAGCGTTGGAGGGGCAGATGGAAACACCATATATTTT.

This clone appeared once. The genes are TRBV5-1 and TRBJ2-2; the D gene is possibly TRBD1 (5 bases). The CDR3 runs to 16 residues. Germline assignment: CDR1 SGHRS and CDR2 YFSETQ. The ends were cut back, 0 bases at V and 1 base at J, with 10 bases in the middle. The CDR3 region is CASSLGGQGNTGELFF. The DNA for the CDR3 is TGCGCCAGCAGCTTGGGTGGTCAGGGGAACACCGGGGAGCTGTTTTTT.

The rearrangement uses TRBV18 and TRBJ2-7; 9 nucleotides match TRBD1. CDR1 KGHSH and CDR2 LQKENI come from the germline V gene. The V segment lost 3 bases and the J segment 6 bases; nucleotides outside the gene matches: 6. The CDR3 sequence is 14 residues long. CDR3 DNA: TGTGCCAGCTCACCGTCGGGACAGGGTAGCGAGCAGTACGTC. Residues: CASSPSGQGSEQYV.

This clone was counted between two and nine times. The rearrangement uses TRBV7-9 and TRBJ1-1; no reliable D call. The length of the CDR3 is 15 residues. Trimming took 4 bases from V and 1 from J, leaving 13 bases between them. Germline V gene sequence: CDR1 SEHNR, CDR2 FQNEAQ (reference sequence). The DNA for the CDR3 is TGTGCCAGCAGCTCCGTCGAGGGCAGGAACACTGAAGCTTTCTTT. Encoded protein: CASSSVEGRNTEAFF.

This chain uses TRBV2 with TRBJ1-6, with 10 bases lining up with TRBD1. The germline V gene encodes CDR1 SNHLY and CDR2 FYNNEI. The CDR3 loop spans 17 amino acids. The V gene end was trimmed by 8 bases and the J gene end by 8 bases; junction bases not matched to a gene: 15. CDR3: CASGGQGGPPTDSPLHF. The CDR3 DNA reads TGTGCCAGCGGCGGACAGGGGGGACCCCCTACGGATTCACCCCTCCACTTT.

This sequence joins TRBV24-1 and TRBJ1-2, with 9 bases that match TRBD1. The length of the CDR3 is 16 residues. Trimming took 3 bases from V and 8 from J; bases not matched to a gene: 12. Germline lookup yields CDR1 KGHDR and CDR2 SFDVKD. This CDR3 is CATSDPPGQGTNGYTF. As DNA, the CDR3 is TGTGCCACCAGTGATCCCCCGGGACAGGGTACGAACGGCTACACCTTC.

CDR3 sequence reads: CASSIGRDRLYYGYTF. DNA of the CDR3: TGTGCCAGTAGTATAGGTCGGGACAGACTCTACTATGGCTACACCTTC. The chain links TRBV19 to TRBJ1-2; 7 bases are shared with TRBD1. The J segment lost 3 bases and the V segment lost 1 base, leaving 8 bases of the junction unmatched. The CDR3 is 16 amino acids. Germline V gene data show CDR1 as LNHDA and CDR2 as SQIVND (reference sequence).

This chain links TRBV7-9 with TRBJ1-2; unclear D gene. The CDR3 is made up of 14 amino acids. In germline, CDR1 is SEHNR, CDR2 FQNEAQ (reference sequence). With 3 bases removed from V and 6 bases from J, the gap between germline ends came to 14 bases. DNA of the CDR3: TGTGCCAGCAGCTTTTCTAGTCGGAGGGATGGCTACACCTTC. Amino acids: CASSFSSRRDGYTF.

In DNA form, the CDR3 reads TGTGCCAGCAGGCCTTTATACGGCGACCCCTCGGGGGGACAACTCGCTGAAGCTTTCTTT. Translating gives CASRPLYGDPSGGQLAEAFF. The genes are TRBV7-8 and TRBJ1-1; D possibly corresponds to TRBD1 (6 bases). Trimming removed 6 bases at V and 6 bases at J, with 35 bases between. The CDR3 consists of 20 residues. Germline V gives CDR1 SGHVS, CDR2 FQNEAQ. Full variable domain (missing parts from reference TRBV7-8 and TRBJ1-1): GAGVSQSPRYKVAKRGQDVALRCDPISGHVSLFWYQQALGQGPEFLTYFQNEAQLDKSGLPSDRFFAERPEGSVSTLKIQRTQQEDSAVYLCASRPLYGDPSGGQLAEAFFGQGTRLTVV.

The chain couples TRBV10-3 to TRBJ1-5; 12 positions match TRBD1. The CDR3 consists of 18 residues. The V gene end was trimmed by 11 bases and the J gene end by 0 bases; junction bases not matched to a gene: 14. The germline gives CDR1 ENHRY, CDR2 SYGVKD. CDR3 nucleotide sequence: TGTGCCTCGGCGGAGGGACAGGGGGCTGGCAGTAGCAATCAGCCCCAGCATTTT. Residues: CASAEGQGAGSSNQPQHF.

The V call is TRBV9, the J call TRBJ1-3; D is perhaps TRBD1 (6 bases). The CDR3 has 15 residues. Germline V gene data show CDR1 as SGDLS and CDR2 as YYNGEE. The V and J ends lost 3 bases and 0 bases respectively, with 10 bases between them. The CDR3 protein is CASSAQGYSGNTIYF. In DNA form, the CDR3 reads TGTGCCAGCAGCGCACAGGGATACTCTGGAAACACCATATATTTT.

J is TRBJ2-6 and V is TRBV24-1; TRBD1 matches 8 bases. Germline V CDR1 and CDR2: KGHDR, SFDVKD. V lost 7 bases, J lost 4 bases, and 5 bases stayed unmatched. The CDR3 totals 15 residues. The CDR3: CATSPGGFGANVLTF. CDR3 bases: TGTGCCACCAGCCCAGGGGGCTTCGGGGCCAACGTCCTGACTTTC.